This TCR beta chain was recorded in a study of blood T cells in healthy people across ages. Primed by a sample-barcoded 5' primer and a J-beta primer mix, a second PCR proceeded for roughly 6 to 12 cycles. A single record per CDR3 protein comes from TCRdb applying MiXCR to the 5' RACE reads. The table includes approximately 2,000,000 distinct CDR3 sequences, about 39% detected once. The CDR3 is 14 residues long. Germline V lookup: CDR1 DFQATT, CDR2 SNEGSKA (reference sequence). Trimming at V came to 0 bases and at J to 8 bases, leaving 6 bases not matched to a gene. Sequencing input: blood. The receptor was derived from a human donor in good health. V gene TRBV20-1 combines with J gene TRBJ1-2; 10 nucleotides agree with TRBD1. In DNA form, the CDR3 reads TGCAGTGCTAGAGACCCAAAGACAGGGGGCGGCTACACCTTC. It encodes CSARDPKTGGGYTF.